This is a list of T cell receptor beta chains from one sample in a study of OX40 agonist ivuxolimab in advanced cancers. The repertoire was sequenced with immunoSEQ multiplex PCR; TCRdb's copy has only in-frame clones and lacks some. The sample comprises around 69,000 clones, approximately 80% of which are singletons, and 1.5% to 2% rests with the top ten. This specimen was CD4+ or CD8+ T cells sorted from blood, taken in a trial of the OX40 agonist ivuxolimab. These receptors originate from an adult with an advanced solid tumor such as melanoma, head and neck, liver or kidney cancer. CDR3s include the opening cysteine and the closing phenylalanine or tryptophan. The D gene is left open where the match is weak. Clone size appears in some rows only: once, few, many, or a class for an expanded clone.

J	size	D	V	CDR3	DNA
TRBJ2-7	once	NA	TRBV5-1	CASFEANAGDEQYF	TGCGCCAGCTTTGAGGCCAACGCTGGGGACGAGCAGTACTTC
TRBJ2-3	NA	NA	TRBV11-2	CASSLTTITDTQYF	TGTGCCAGCAGCTTGACTACCATAACAGATACGCAGTATTTT
TRBJ2-3	NA	NA	TRBV11-3	CASSLGSGTDTQYF	TGTGCCAGCAGCTTGGGTAGCGGCACAGATACGCAGTATTTT
TRBJ1-1	NA	NA	TRBV6-6	CASSYSGLMNTEAFF	TGTGCCAGCAGTTACTCCGGGCTGATGAACACTGAAGCTTTCTTT
TRBJ2-7	NA	NA	TRBV29-1	CSVEDGGDEQYF	TGCAGCGTTGAAGATGGGGGCGACGAGCAGTACTTC
TRBJ2-7	NA	NA	TRBV6-1	CASSVSYEQYF	TGTGCCAGCAGTGTTAGCTACGAGCAGTACTTC
TRBJ2-1	NA	TRBD2	TRBV5-8	CASSLRLAGVNEQFF	TGTGCCAGCAGCTTGAGACTAGCGGGAGTCAATGAGCAGTTCTTC
TRBJ2-1	NA	TRBD2	TRBV7-2	CASGLAGRSYNEQFF	TGTGCCAGCGGCCTAGCGGGAAGGTCCTACAATGAGCAGTTCTTC
TRBJ2-5	few	NA	TRBV7-9	CASSRYRGGQTQYF	TGTGCCAGCAGTCGGTACAGGGGAGGTCAGACCCAGTACTTC
TRBJ2-1	once	NA	TRBV19	CASSIDWGDEQFF	TGTGCCAGTAGTATAGATTGGGGGGATGAGCAGTTCTTC
TRBJ1-2	NA	NA	TRBV25-1	CASRDVFYGYTF	TGTGCCAGCAGGGACGTCTTCTATGGCTACACCTTC
TRBJ1-3	NA	NA	TRBV12-5	CASGPLRGSGNTIYF	TGTGCTAGTGGACCTCTCAGGGGCTCTGGAAACACCATATATTTT
TRBJ2-3	NA	NA	TRBV30	CAWSGKDTQYF	TGTGCCTGGTCTGGGAAAGATACGCAGTATTTT
TRBJ1-5	NA	TRBD1	TRBV9	CASSLGTVREPQHF	TGTGCCAGCAGCTTAGGGACAGTCCGGGAGCCCCAGCATTTT
TRBJ2-1	NA	NA	TRBV21-1	CASSTVLGCEQFF	TGTGCCAGCAGCACAGTCCTGGGTTGTGAGCAGTTCTTC
TRBJ2-1	NA	TRBD2	TRBV19	CATRAGDNTGYNEQFF	TGTGCCACCCGCGCGGGAGACAATACTGGGTACAATGAGCAGTTCTTC
TRBJ2-7	NA	NA	TRBV5-1	CASSWINSIEYEQYF	TGCGCCAGCAGCTGGATCAACAGTATCGAATACGAGCAGTACTTC
TRBJ2-7	NA	TRBD1	TRBV14	CASSRLTGTGASERSDEQYF	TGTGCCAGCAGCCGCCTCACCGGGACAGGGGCCTCCGAGAGGTCCGACGAGCAGTACTTC
TRBJ2-5	NA	NA	TRBV7-2	CASRPGGGQETQYF	TGTGCCAGCAGACCGGGGGGCGGACAAGAGACCCAGTACTTC
TRBJ1-5	NA	TRBD1	TRBV19	CASRVYLDRDNSNQPQHF	TGTGCCAGTAGGGTATACCTTGACAGGGATAATAGCAATCAGCCCCAGCATTTT
TRBJ1-2	NA	NA	TRBV9	CASSVGPGRSYGYTF	TGTGCCAGCAGCGTAGGTCCCGGACGGTCCTATGGCTACACCTTC
TRBJ2-5	NA	TRBD1	TRBV7-2	CASSAQQGARETQYF	TGTGCCAGCAGCGCTCAACAGGGGGCTCGGGAGACCCAGTACTTC
TRBJ2-3	few	NA	TRBV5-4	CASSSEDTQYF	TGTGCCAGCAGCTCCGAAGATACGCAGTATTTT
TRBJ1-4	NA	TRBD1	TRBV27	CASRTDRGLGKLFF	TGTGCCAGCCGAACCGACAGGGGGCTTGGAAAACTGTTTTTT
TRBJ2-2	NA	TRBD1	TRBV18	CASSLPDRGFTGELFF	TGTGCCAGCTCACTTCCGGACAGGGGGTTCACCGGGGAGCTGTTTTTT
TRBJ2-1	NA	NA	TRBV18	CASSPPVTRVGASYNEQFF	TGTGCCAGCTCACCACCGGTCACCAGAGTGGGGGCGAGCTACAATGAGCAGTTCTTC
TRBJ2-1	NA	NA	TRBV4-3	CASSQGQEVVYNEQFF	TGCGCCAGCAGCCAAGGGCAGGAGGTGGTCTACAATGAGCAGTTCTTC
TRBJ2-7	NA	NA	TRBV18	CASSPGGITSYEQYF	TGTGCCAGCTCACCAGGGGGAATAACCTCCTACGAGCAGTACTTC
TRBJ2-2	NA	NA	TRBV10-2	CASSPQVPGELFF	TGCGCCAGCAGTCCTCAGGTCCCCGGGGAGCTGTTTTTT
TRBJ1-5	few	NA	TRBV30	CAWSVRGNQPQHF	TGTGCCTGGAGTGTCCGGGGCAATCAGCCCCAGCATTTT
TRBJ2-3	NA	NA	TRBV10-2	CASLPLSSTDTQYF	TGCGCCAGCCTGCCCCTTTCTAGCACAGATACGCAGTATTTT
TRBJ2-3	few	NA	TRBV4-1	CASSRWAGSRGPDTQYF	TGCGCCAGCAGCCGTTGGGCGGGGAGCCGGGGGCCAGATACGCAGTATTTT
TRBJ2-5	few	TRBD1	TRBV6-1	CASTRTGEGQETQYF	TGTGCCAGCACCAGGACAGGGGAGGGGCAAGAGACCCAGTACTTC
TRBJ2-4	NA	NA	TRBV28	CASSSVRGGIQYF	TGTGCCAGCAGTTCGGTACGAGGGGGCATTCAGTACTTC
TRBJ2-1	NA	TRBD1	TRBV5-4	CASSPRDRDPKQFF	TGTGCCAGCAGCCCCCGGGACAGGGACCCTAAGCAGTTCTTC
TRBJ2-7	NA	NA	TRBV7-2	CASTAQGAGWVQYF	TGTGCCAGCACCGCGCAGGGCGCGGGCTGGGTGCAGTACTTC
TRBJ1-5	NA	NA	TRBV19	CASSMPPAKPQHF	TGTGCCAGTAGTATGCCCCCTGCAAAGCCCCAGCATTTT
TRBJ2-1	NA	NA	TRBV6-5	CASSYSKNEQFF	TGTGCCAGCAGTTACTCGAAAAATGAGCAGTTCTTC
TRBJ2-1	NA	TRBD2	TRBV30	CAWSTSGSFQFF	TGTGCCTGGAGTACTAGCGGGAGTTTTCAGTTCTTC
TRBJ1-1	NA	NA	TRBV6-6	CASLRGVENTEAFF	TGTGCCAGCCTGAGGGGGGTCGAGAACACTGAAGCTTTCTTT
TRBJ1-4	once	NA	TRBV30	CAWRGDGNEKLFF	TGTGCCTGGAGGGGGGATGGGAATGAAAAACTGTTTTTT
TRBJ2-2	NA	TRBD2	TRBV2	CASTPGLAESTGELFF	TGTGCCAGCACCCCGGGACTAGCGGAGTCCACCGGGGAGCTGTTTTTT
TRBJ1-1	NA	TRBD1	TRBV9	CASSFGTAFFF	TGTGCCAGCAGCTTCGGGACAGCTTTTTTCTTT
TRBJ1-2	once	NA	TRBV28	CASSFRSGYTF	TGTGCCAGCAGTTTCAGGAGTGGCTACACCTTC
TRBJ2-7	NA	TRBD1	TRBV6-5	CASSSGQGPYEQYF	TGTGCCAGCAGCTCGGGACAGGGGCCCTACGAGCAGTACTTC
TRBJ1-5	NA	TRBD1	TRBV6-5	CASSYGPGGSQPQHF	TGTGCCAGCAGTTACGGCCCAGGGGGCAGTCAGCCCCAGCATTTT
TRBJ1-1	NA	NA	TRBV7-6	CASGRDAGDTEAFF	TGTGCCAGCGGAAGAGATGCAGGGGACACTGAAGCTTTCTTT
TRBJ2-5	NA	TRBD1	TRBV7-7	CASSSLESTGKETQYF	TGTGCCAGCAGCTCACTCGAATCGACAGGGAAAGAGACCCAGTACTTC
TRBJ2-1	NA	TRBD1	TRBV6-1	CASRRGLVAFF	TGTGCCAGCAGGAGGGGGCTAGTCGCGTTCTTC
TRBJ2-7	few	NA	TRBV19	CASSNGNAGTYEQYF	TGTGCCAGTAGTAATGGAAACGCGGGGACCTACGAGCAGTACTTC
TRBJ2-3	once	TRBD1	TRBV6-6	CASSYYRGLTDTQYF	TGTGCCAGCAGTTACTACAGGGGGCTGACAGATACGCAGTATTTT